This T cell receptor beta chain was obtained from a study of OX40 agonist ivuxolimab in advanced cancers. Study-level information: Patients were given ivuxolimab, an antibody that agonizes OX40 (CD134). Study observations and caveats: Dose levels from 0.1 to 3.0 mg/kg saw CD4+ and CD8+ blood T cells expand clonally by week 6.

As concerns this clone: Antigen: not known.

Only in-frame clones appear in the TCRdb table, and some are missing; sequencing was by immunoSEQ multiplex PCR. The profile covers about 98,000 clones, with around 92% appearing a single time and 0.26% taken by the ten largest. The germline CDR1 and CDR2 sequences are WSHSY and SAAADI. The CDR3 sequence is 14 residues long. The V end lost 5 bases, the J end lost 5 bases, and 15 bases lay between the germline ends. This receptor was obtained from an adult with an advanced solid tumor such as melanoma, head and neck, liver or kidney cancer. The source material was CD4+ or CD8+ T cells sorted from blood, sampled in a trial of the OX40 agonist ivuxolimab. This chain connects TRBV10-2 to TRBJ2-5; D tentatively fits TRBD1 or TRBD2 (6 bases each). CDR3 in amino acids: CASSRLTGAETQYF. CDR3 nucleotide sequence: TGCGCCAGCAGTCGACTAACGGGGGCTGAGACCCAGTACTTC.